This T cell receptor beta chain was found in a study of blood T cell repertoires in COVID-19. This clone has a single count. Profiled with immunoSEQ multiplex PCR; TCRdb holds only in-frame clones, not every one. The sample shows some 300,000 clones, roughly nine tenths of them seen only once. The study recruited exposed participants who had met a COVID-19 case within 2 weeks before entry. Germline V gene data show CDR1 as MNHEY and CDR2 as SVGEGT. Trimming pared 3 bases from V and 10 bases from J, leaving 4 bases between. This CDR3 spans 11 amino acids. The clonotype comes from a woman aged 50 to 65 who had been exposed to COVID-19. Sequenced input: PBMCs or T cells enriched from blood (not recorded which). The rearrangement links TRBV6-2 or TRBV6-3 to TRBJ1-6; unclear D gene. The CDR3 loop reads CASSYGSPLHF. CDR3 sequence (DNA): TGTGCCAGCAGTTATGGCTCACCCCTCCACTTT.